The entry that follows covers one TCR beta chain sequence. Its antigen remains unidentified. This entry comes from a study of T-cell reconstitution after alpha-beta-depleted transplantation in children. The library targeted TCRbeta and was prepared with unique molecular identifiers. From the PCR reads, TCRdb called clonotypes with MiXCR, one entry per CDR3 protein. The sample consists of around 490,000 distinct CDR3 sequences, roughly 10% of them appearing once. This CDR3 is built from 14 residues. Germline CDR1 and CDR2: MDHEN and SYDVKM. V shed 5 bases and J shed 4 bases, with 13 bases lying between them. Study-level findings and limits: Alpha-beta T cells about two months after transplant reportedly derived from several hundred expanded graft clones. Surviving recipient T cells and thymic progenitors underlay high day-60 TCRbeta diversity in some patients. Among T cells one year after transplant, newly produced cells accounted for most counts and diversity.

V is TRBV28 and J is TRBJ2-3; D gene uncertain. Here the sequenced sample was PBMCs, mostly from graft donor cells, taken 180 days after TCRalphabeta/CD19-depleted stem cell transplant. This receptor was obtained from a female patient aged 2 to 10 who had a stem cell transplant for aplastic anemia, so the T cells may come from the graft donor. The DNA for the CDR3 is TGTGCCAGCAGTCCCCCGTGGAGCCCAGATACGCAGTATTTT. Translating gives CASSPPWSPDTQYF.